These T cell receptor beta chains were read from a single sample in a study of cytomegalovirus exposure and HLA in healthy donors. TCRdb keeps only in-frame clones here, not all; method: immunoSEQ multiplex PCR. The sample holds about 140,000 clones, approximately 80% seen once. The sequenced sample was PBMCs. The source of these receptors is a man aged 35 to 55 in good health and CMV-seronegative. Each CDR3 is given with its conserved first and last residue. A D gene is named only where the DNA matches it firmly. Clone size is shown for a subset of rows, as once, few, many or a class of expanded clone.

NA	NA	14	TRBJ2-7	TRBV5-1	CASSLVQDTYEQYF	TGCGCCAGCAGCTTGGTACAGGATACCTACGAGCAGTACTTC
NA	TRBD2	15	TRBJ2-7	TRBV7-3	CASSVSGLASYEQYF	TGTGCCAGCAGCGTATCGGGACTAGCATCCTACGAGCAGTACTTC
NA	TRBD2	13	TRBJ2-7	TRBV9	CASSVAGGAEQYF	TGTGCCAGCAGCGTAGCGGGAGGTGCCGAGCAGTACTTC
NA	TRBD1	15	TRBJ1-2	TRBV9	CASTRPGQGLPGYTF	TGTGCCAGCACCAGACCGGGACAGGGCCTCCCTGGCTACACCTTC
NA	NA	15	TRBJ2-2	TRBV19	CASSPRTRQTGELFF	TGTGCCAGTAGTCCACGCACCCGACAAACCGGGGAGCTGTTTTTT
NA	NA	9	TRBJ2-1	TRBV5-4	CASSLGRIF	TGTGCCAGCAGCTTGGGGCGGATCTTC
few	TRBD1	17	TRBJ2-2	TRBV18	CASSAPGQGAGTGELFF	TGTGCCAGCTCAGCACCGGGACAGGGGGCCGGCACCGGGGAGCTGTTTTTT
NA	TRBD1	14	TRBJ1-2	TRBV18	CASSTGTDNYGYTF	TGTGCCAGCTCGACCGGGACAGATAACTATGGCTACACCTTC
NA	TRBD2	14	TRBJ2-1	TRBV9	CASSVVVSGRRQFF	TGTGCCAGCAGCGTAGTTGTTAGCGGGAGAAGGCAGTTCTTC
NA	TRBD2	14	TRBJ2-7	TRBV11-2	CASSSIAGGREQYF	TGTGCCAGCAGCTCCATAGCGGGGGGGAGAGAGCAGTACTTC
NA	NA	13	TRBJ1-5	TRBV28	CASTPRGGQPQHF	TGTGCCAGCACCCCAAGGGGGGGTCAGCCCCAGCATTTT
NA	TRBD1	18	TRBJ1-1	TRBV5-1	CASSLQGAGVEQNTEAFF	TGCGCCAGCAGCTTACAGGGGGCGGGGGTCGAACAGAACACTGAAGCTTTCTTT
once	TRBD1	13	TRBJ1-6	TRBV27	CASTTGGDSPLHF	TGTGCCAGCACTACAGGGGGAGATTCACCCCTCCACTTT
few	NA	16	TRBJ2-1	TRBV19	CASSRDRGSSYNEQFF	TGTGCCAGTAGCAGGGATCGGGGGAGCTCCTACAATGAGCAGTTCTTC
NA	NA	12	TRBJ1-6	TRBV5-1	CASSATDSPLHF	TGCGCCAGCAGCGCGACTGATTCACCCCTCCACTTT
few	TRBD2	15	TRBJ2-3	TRBV11-1	CASSLMSGGTDTQYF	TGTGCCAGCAGCTTAATGAGCGGGGGGACAGATACGCAGTATTTT
once	NA	13	TRBJ2-1	TRBV4-3	CASSQVPDNEQFF	TGCGCCAGCAGCCAAGTCCCAGACAATGAGCAGTTCTTC
NA	TRBD1	14	TRBJ2-3	TRBV19	CASNLGRTGDTQYF	TGTGCCAGCAATCTAGGCAGGACAGGAGATACGCAGTATTTT
NA	NA	14	TRBJ1-1	TRBV18	CASSPPYRDTEAFF	TGTGCCAGCTCACCACCCTACCGGGACACTGAAGCTTTCTTT
NA	NA	13	TRBJ2-5	TRBV27	CASSPRTGETQYF	TGTGCCAGCAGCCCTCGAACCGGGGAGACCCAGTACTTC
NA	TRBD2	20	TRBJ2-3	TRBV28	CASSLWGPASGAKGTDTQYF	TGTGCCAGCAGTTTATGGGGGCCGGCTAGCGGGGCCAAAGGCACAGATACGCAGTATTTT
NA	NA	15	TRBJ2-7	TRBV6-1	CASSDGGQIFYEQYF	TGTGCCAGCAGTGACGGGGGTCAGATCTTCTACGAGCAGTACTTC
NA	TRBD1	14	TRBJ2-5	TRBV5-4	CASRGQGARETQYF	TGTGCCAGCAGAGGACAGGGGGCTCGAGAGACCCAGTACTTC
NA	TRBD1	14	TRBJ1-6	TRBV19	CASSRNRGNSPLHF	TGTGCCAGTAGTAGGAACAGGGGCAACTCACCCCTCCACTTT
few	TRBD2	15	TRBJ2-7	TRBV10-1	CASSLGLAGDHEQYF	TGCGCCAGCAGTCTTGGACTAGCGGGAGACCACGAGCAGTACTTC